What follows are 13 T cell receptor beta chains derived from one specimen sequenced in a study of OX40 agonist ivuxolimab in advanced cancers. Clones were read by immunoSEQ multiplex PCR, and TCRdb kept only the in-frame ones, dropping some. The repertoire has some 74,000 clones, approximately 89% of them found once; the top ten carry around 1%. This sample comprised CD4+ or CD8+ T cells sorted from blood, obtained in a trial of the OX40 agonist ivuxolimab. All receptors come from an adult with an advanced solid tumor such as melanoma, head and neck, liver or kidney cancer.

J is TRBJ2-4 and V is TRBV18, with TRBD1 identical over 10 bases. Germline V gives CDR1 KGHSH, CDR2 LQKENI. V trimming: 4 bases; J trimming: 7 bases; junction bases outside the gene matches: 10. CDR3 size: 16 residues. The CDR3 region has the DNA TGTGCCAGCTCACGCCCGACAGGGGGCTTGTTTAACATTCAGTACTTC. This gives the protein CASSRPTGGLFNIQYF.

CDR3 amino acids: CASSTGGLAGPTYNEQFF. CDR3 in DNA: TGTGCCAGCAGCACAGGGGGCCTAGCGGGCCCGACCTACAATGAGCAGTTCTTC. The rearrangement uses TRBV7-8 and TRBJ2-1; D is possibly TRBD1 (9 bases). CDR3 length equals 18 residues. V dropped 5 bases and J dropped 2 bases, with 22 bases sitting between them. Germline loops: CDR1 SGHVS, CDR2 FQNEAQ. Using reference TRBV7-8 and TRBJ2-1 for the parts outside the CDR3, the full variable domain is GAGVSQSPRYKVAKRGQDVALRCDPISGHVSLFWYQQALGQGPEFLTYFQNEAQLDKSGLPSDRFFAERPEGSVSTLKIQRTQQEDSAVYLCASSTGGLAGPTYNEQFFGPGTRLTVL.

V usage is TRBV19 and J usage is TRBJ2-7; possible D gene TRBD1, 6 bases. The length of the CDR3 is 14 residues. Trimming took off 4 bases at V and 4 bases at J, with 14 bases between the two ends. Germline V gene sequence: CDR1 LNHDA, CDR2 SQIVND (reference sequence). The DNA of the CDR3 is TGTGCCAGTAGTAGGGCCGGGACAACTTACGAGCAGTACTTC. Residues: CASSRAGTTYEQYF.

This clone was seen a handful of times. The CDR3 sequence is CASSPGTGGNQPQHF. The CDR3 DNA follows: TGTGCCAGCAGCCCAGGGACAGGGGGCAATCAGCCCCAGCATTTT. The chain combines TRBV7-9 with TRBJ1-5, with 10 bases that match TRBD1. The CDR3 has 15 amino acids. Germline trimming cut 5 bases from V and 2 bases from J; bases unmatched to any gene: 3. Germline CDR1 reads SEHNR; CDR2 reads FQNEAQ (reference sequence).

The chain is built from TRBV11-2 and TRBJ2-2; D gene unclear. Trimming stripped 4 bases from V and 5 bases from J, with 5 bases between. Germline V gene data show CDR1 as SGHAT and CDR2 as FQNNGV. The CDR3 loop spans 12 amino acids. The CDR3 DNA follows: TGTGCCAGCAGCTCTTATACCGGGGAGCTGTTTTTT. Its translation is CASSSYTGELFF.

This chain connects TRBV11-2 to TRBJ2-1; 7 bases fit TRBD1. This CDR3 comprises 16 residues. The trim removed 0 bases at V and 6 bases at J, leaving 8 bases unmatched. Looked up from germline, CDR1 is SGHAT and CDR2 is FQNNGV. The CDR3 DNA reads TGTGCCAGCAGCTTAGATTGGTCAGGGGGTCCCAATGAGCAGTTCTTC. Encoded protein: CASSLDWSGGPNEQFF. Looking up the rest from reference TRBV11-2 and TRBJ2-1 gives the full variable domain: EAGVAQSPRYKIIEKRQSVAFWCNPISGHATLYWYQQILGQGPKLLIQFQNNGVVDDSQLPKDRFSAERLKGVDSTLKIQPAKLEDSAVYLCASSLDWSGGPNEQFFGPGTRLTVL.

This clone was seen more than once but under ten times. The rearrangement links TRBV4-1 to TRBJ1-2; no definite D call. From germline, CDR1 is MGHRA and CDR2 YSYEKL. V was pared by 2 bases and J by 3 bases, with 7 bases between. The CDR3 is 13 residues long. CDR3: CASSQNGDYGYTF. As DNA, the CDR3 is TGCGCCAGCAGCCAAAACGGGGACTATGGCTACACCTTC.

The chain combines TRBV10-2 with TRBJ1-2; possible D gene TRBD1, 5 bases. CDR1 is WSHSY and CDR2 is SAAADI in the germline V gene. The CDR3 is 14 residues long. V lost 3 bases and J 2 bases, leaving 10 bases between the germline ends. The CDR3 sequence is CASSDAWGNYGYTF. The CDR3 nucleotides are TGCGCCAGCAGTGACGCCTGGGGGAACTATGGCTACACCTTC.

The chain couples TRBV7-2 to TRBJ1-2, with 7 bases that match TRBD1. After removal of 1 base from V and 6 bases from J, the junction contained 8 bases not matched to a gene. The germline gives CDR1 SGHTA, CDR2 FQGNSA. The CDR3 totals 15 residues. The CDR3 nucleotides read TGTGCCAGCAGCTTAGATTTCAGGGGGAATGATGGCTACACCTTC. Translated, it gives CASSLDFRGNDGYTF. Full variable domain (remainder filled in from reference TRBV7-2 and TRBJ1-2): GAGVSQSPSNKVTEKGKDVELRCDPISGHTALYWYRQSLGQGLEFLIYFQGNSAPDKSGLPSDRFSAERTGGSVSTLTIQRTQQEDSAVYLCASSLDFRGNDGYTFGSGTRLTVV.

This chain links TRBV11-2 with TRBJ2-7, with unresolved D. CDR3 length equals 12 residues. The V gene lost 2 bases and the J gene lost 3 bases, with 5 bases spanning the gap. The V gene's germline CDR1 is SGHAT and CDR2 FQNNGV. As DNA, the CDR3 is TGTGCCAGCAGCTTAAACAGCTACGAGCAGTACTTC. Protein: CASSLNSYEQYF.

This chain links TRBV19 with TRBJ2-3; 14 bases line up with TRBD2. Trimming cost V 4 bases and J 5 bases; bases outside gene matches: 5. The CDR3 loop spans 16 amino acids. In germline, CDR1 is LNHDA, CDR2 SQIVND (reference sequence). Here the CDR3 reads CASSTTSGRAIDTQYF. For the CDR3, the DNA is TGTGCCAGTAGTACGACTAGCGGGAGGGCCATAGATACGCAGTATTTT.

This sequence joins TRBV25-1 and TRBJ1-1; D is unclear. The CDR3 consists of 11 residues. Trimming removed 8 bases at V and 1 base at J, with 5 bases between. Germline loops: CDR1 MGHDK, CDR2 SYGVNS. The chain's CDR3 is CASEGNTEAFF. CDR3 DNA sequence: TGTGCCAGCGAAGGGAACACTGAAGCTTTCTTT.

The chain couples TRBV5-1 to TRBJ2-1; perhaps TRBD2 as D (6 bases). Germline CDR1 reads SGHRS; CDR2 reads YFSETQ. Trimming pared 4 bases from V and 6 bases from J, leaving 11 bases between. The CDR3 loop spans 13 amino acids. As DNA, the CDR3 is TGCGCCAGCAGCACACTAGCTGGCAATGAGCAGTTCTTC. It yields the protein CASSTLAGNEQFF.